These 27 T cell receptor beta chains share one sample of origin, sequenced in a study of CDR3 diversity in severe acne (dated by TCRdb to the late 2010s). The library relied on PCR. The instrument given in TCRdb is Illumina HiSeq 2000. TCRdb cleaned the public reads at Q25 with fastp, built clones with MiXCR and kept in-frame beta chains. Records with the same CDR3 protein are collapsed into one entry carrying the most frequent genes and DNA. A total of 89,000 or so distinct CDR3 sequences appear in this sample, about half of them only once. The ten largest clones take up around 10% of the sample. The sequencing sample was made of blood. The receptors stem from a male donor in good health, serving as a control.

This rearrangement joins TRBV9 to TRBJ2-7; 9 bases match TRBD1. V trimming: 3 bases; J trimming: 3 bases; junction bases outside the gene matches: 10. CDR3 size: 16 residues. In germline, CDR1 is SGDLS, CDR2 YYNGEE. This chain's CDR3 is CASSAPPGQGHYEQYF. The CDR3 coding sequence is TGTGCCAGCAGCGCTCCCCCGGGACAGGGCCACTACGAGCAGTACTTC.

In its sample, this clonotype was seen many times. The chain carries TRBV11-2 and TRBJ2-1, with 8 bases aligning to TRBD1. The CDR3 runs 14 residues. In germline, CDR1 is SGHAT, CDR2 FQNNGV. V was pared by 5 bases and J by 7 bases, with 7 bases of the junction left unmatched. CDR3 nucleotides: TGTGCCAGCAGCCTAGGGACAGGTATTAATGAGCAGTTCTTC. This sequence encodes CASSLGTGINEQFF.

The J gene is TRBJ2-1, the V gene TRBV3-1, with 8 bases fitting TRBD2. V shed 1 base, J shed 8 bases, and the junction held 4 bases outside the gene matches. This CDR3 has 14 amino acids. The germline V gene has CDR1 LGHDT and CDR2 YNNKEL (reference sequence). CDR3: CASSQGGGLYEQFF. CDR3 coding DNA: TGTGCCAGCAGCCAAGGCGGGGGGCTCTATGAGCAGTTCTTC.

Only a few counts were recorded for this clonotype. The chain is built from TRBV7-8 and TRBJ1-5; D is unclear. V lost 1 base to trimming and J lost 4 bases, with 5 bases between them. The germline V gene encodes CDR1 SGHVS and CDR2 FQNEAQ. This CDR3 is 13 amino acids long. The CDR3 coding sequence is TGTGCCAGCAGCTTAGGGCTAAATCAGCCCCAGCATTTT. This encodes CASSLGLNQPQHF.

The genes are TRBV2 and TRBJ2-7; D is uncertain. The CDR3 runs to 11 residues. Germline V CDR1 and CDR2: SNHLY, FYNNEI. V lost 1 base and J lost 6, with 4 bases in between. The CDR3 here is CASSEGPEQYF. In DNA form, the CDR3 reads TGTGCCAGCAGTGAAGGCCCCGAGCAGTACTTC.

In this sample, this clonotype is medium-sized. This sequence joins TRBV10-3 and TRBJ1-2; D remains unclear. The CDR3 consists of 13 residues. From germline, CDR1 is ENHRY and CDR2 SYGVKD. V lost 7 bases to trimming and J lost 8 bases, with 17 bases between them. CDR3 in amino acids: CAIMARGPDGYTF. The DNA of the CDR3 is TGTGCCATCATGGCCCGAGGCCCGGACGGCTACACCTTC.

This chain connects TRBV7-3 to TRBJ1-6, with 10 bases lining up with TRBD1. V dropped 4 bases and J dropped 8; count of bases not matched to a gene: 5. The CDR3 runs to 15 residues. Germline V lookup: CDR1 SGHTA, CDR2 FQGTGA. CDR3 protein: CASSSGGTGDSPLHF. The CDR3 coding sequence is TGTGCCAGCAGCTCCGGCGGGACAGGGGATTCACCCCTCCACTTT.

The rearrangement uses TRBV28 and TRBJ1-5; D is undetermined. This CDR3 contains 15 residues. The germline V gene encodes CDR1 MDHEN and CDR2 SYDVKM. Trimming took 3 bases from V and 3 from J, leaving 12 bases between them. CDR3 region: CASSLVLGNNQPQHF. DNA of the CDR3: TGTGCCAGCAGTTTGGTCTTAGGGAACAATCAGCCCCAGCATTTT.

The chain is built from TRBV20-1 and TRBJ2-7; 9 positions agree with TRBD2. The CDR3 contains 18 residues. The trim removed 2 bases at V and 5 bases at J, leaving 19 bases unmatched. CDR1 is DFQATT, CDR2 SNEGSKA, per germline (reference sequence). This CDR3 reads CSARIPWTSEERQDEQYF. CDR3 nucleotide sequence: TGCAGTGCTAGAATCCCTTGGACTAGCGAGGAGAGGCAGGACGAGCAGTACTTC.

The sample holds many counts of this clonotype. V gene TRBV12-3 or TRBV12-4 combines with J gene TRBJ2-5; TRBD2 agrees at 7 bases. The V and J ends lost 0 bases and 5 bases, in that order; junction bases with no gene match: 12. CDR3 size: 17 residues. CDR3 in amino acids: CASSLALGRGGLETQYF. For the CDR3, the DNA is TGTGCCAGCAGTTTAGCGCTGGGGAGGGGCGGATTGGAGACCCAGTACTTC.

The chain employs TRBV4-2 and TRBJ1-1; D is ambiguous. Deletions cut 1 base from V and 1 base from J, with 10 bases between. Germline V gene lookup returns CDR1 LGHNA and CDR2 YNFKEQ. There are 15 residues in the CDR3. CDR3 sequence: CASSQGDRGNTEAFF. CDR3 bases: TGTGCCAGCAGCCAAGGGGATCGGGGGAACACTGAAGCTTTCTTT.

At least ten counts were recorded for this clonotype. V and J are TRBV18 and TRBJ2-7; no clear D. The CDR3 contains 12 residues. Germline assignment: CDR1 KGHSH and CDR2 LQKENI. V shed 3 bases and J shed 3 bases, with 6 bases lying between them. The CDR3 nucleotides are TGTGCCAGCTCACCTCAGAGCTACGAGCAGTACTTC. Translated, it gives CASSPQSYEQYF.

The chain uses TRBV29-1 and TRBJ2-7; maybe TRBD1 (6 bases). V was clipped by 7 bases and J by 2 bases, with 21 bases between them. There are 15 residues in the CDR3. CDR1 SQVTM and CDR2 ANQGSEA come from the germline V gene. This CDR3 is CSARGVRTATYEQYF. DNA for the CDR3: TGCAGCGCCCGAGGGGTCCGGACAGCAACCTACGAGCAGTACTTC.

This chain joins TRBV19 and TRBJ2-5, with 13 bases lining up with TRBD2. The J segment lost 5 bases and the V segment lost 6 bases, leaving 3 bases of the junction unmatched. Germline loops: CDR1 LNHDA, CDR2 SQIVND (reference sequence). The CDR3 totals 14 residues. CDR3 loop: CASRLAGGRETQYF. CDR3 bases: TGTGCCAGTAGACTAGCGGGGGGGCGGGAGACCCAGTACTTC.

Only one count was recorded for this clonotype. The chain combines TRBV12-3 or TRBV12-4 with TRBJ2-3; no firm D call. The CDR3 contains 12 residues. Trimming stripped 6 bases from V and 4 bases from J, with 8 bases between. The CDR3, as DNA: TGTGCCAGCAGGCCCCCATCAGATACGCAGTATTTT. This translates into CASRPPSDTQYF.

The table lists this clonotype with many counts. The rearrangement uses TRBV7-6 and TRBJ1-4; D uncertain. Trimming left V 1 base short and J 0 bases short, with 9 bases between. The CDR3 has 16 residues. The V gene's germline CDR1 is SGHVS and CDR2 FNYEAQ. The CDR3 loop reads CASSLVWSPTNEKLFF. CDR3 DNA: TGTGCCAGCAGCTTAGTATGGAGTCCAACTAATGAAAAACTGTTTTTT. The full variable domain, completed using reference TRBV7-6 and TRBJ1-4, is GAGVSQSPRYKVTKRGQDVALRCDPISGHVSLYWYRQALGQGPEFLTYFNYEAQQDKSGLPNDRFSAERPEGSISTLTIQRTEQRDSAMYRCASSLVWSPTNEKLFFGSGTQLSVL.

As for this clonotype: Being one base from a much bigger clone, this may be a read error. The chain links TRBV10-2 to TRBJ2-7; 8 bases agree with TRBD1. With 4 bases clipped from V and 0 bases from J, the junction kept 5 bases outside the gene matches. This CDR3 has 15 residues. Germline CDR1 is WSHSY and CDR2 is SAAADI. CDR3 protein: CASSGSGQGSYEQYF. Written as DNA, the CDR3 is TGCGCCAGCAGTGGGAGTGGACAGGGCTCCTACGAGCAGTACTTC.

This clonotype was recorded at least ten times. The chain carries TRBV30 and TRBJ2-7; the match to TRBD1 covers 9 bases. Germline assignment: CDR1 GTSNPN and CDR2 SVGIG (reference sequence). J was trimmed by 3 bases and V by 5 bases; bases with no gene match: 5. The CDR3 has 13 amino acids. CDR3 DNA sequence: TGTGCCTGGCGGGGACAGGGTAACTACGAGCAGTACTTC. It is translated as CAWRGQGNYEQYF.

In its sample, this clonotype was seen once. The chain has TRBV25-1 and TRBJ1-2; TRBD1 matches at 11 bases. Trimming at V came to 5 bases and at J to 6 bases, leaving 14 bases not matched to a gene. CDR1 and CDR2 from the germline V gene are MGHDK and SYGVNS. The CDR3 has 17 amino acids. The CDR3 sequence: CASSSGQGAIRGDGYTF. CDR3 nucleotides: TGTGCCAGCAGTTCTGGACAGGGGGCTATACGAGGGGATGGCTACACCTTC.

CDR3 nucleotides: TGCGCCAGCAGCCAAGTGGAGGGTCCTTCCTCTGGAAACACCATATATTTT. Its translation is CASSQVEGPSSGNTIYF. This chain uses TRBV4-1 with TRBJ1-3; D gene uncertain. The germline CDR1 and CDR2 sequences are MGHRA and YSYEKL. V dropped 1 base and J dropped 0 bases, with 13 bases sitting between them. CDR3 length equals 17 residues.

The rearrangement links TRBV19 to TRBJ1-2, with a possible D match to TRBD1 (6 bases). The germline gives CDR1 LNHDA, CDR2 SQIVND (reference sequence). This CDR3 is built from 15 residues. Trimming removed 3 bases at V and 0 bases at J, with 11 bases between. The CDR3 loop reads CASSMTGLANYGYTF. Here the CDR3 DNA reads TGTGCCAGTAGTATGACAGGCCTAGCTAACTATGGCTACACCTTC.

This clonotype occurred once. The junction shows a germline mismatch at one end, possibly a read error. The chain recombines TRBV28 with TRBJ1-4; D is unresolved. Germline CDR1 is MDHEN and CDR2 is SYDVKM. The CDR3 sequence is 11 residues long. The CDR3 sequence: CASSLNERLSF. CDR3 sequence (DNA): TGTGCCAGCAGTTTAAATGAAAGACTGTCTTTT.

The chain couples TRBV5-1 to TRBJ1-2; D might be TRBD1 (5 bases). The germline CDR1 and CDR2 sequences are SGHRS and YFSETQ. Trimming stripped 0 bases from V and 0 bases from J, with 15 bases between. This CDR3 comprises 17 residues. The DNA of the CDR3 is TGCGCCAGCAGCTTGGGGGCGGGTGGGGGAGCTAACTATGGCTACACCTTC. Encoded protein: CASSLGAGGGANYGYTF.

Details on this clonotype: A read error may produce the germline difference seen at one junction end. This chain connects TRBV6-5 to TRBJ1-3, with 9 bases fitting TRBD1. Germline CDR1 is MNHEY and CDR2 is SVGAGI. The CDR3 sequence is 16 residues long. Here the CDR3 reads CASSYGTGLPGNTIHF. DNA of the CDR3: TGTGCCAGCAGTTACGGGACAGGGTTGCCTGGAAACACCATACATTTT.

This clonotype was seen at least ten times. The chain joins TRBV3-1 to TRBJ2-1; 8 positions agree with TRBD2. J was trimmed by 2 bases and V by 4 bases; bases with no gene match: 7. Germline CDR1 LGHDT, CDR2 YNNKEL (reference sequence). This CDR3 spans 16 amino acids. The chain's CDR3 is CASSRERLAPYNEQFF. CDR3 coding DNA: TGTGCCAGCAGCCGTGAACGACTAGCGCCCTACAATGAGCAGTTCTTC.

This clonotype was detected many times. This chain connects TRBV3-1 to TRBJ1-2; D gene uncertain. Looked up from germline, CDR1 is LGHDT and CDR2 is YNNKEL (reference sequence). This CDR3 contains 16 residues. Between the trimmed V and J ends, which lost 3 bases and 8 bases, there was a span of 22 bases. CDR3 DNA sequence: TGTGCCAGCAGCCAGGCTCCCCCTGAAGCCGCGACGGGCTACACCTTC. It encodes CASSQAPPEAATGYTF.

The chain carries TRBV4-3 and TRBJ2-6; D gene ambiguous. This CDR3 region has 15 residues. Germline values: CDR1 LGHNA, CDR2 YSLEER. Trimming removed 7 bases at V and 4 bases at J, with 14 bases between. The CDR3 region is CASKFMALGANVLTF. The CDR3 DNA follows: TGCGCCAGCAAATTTATGGCTCTCGGGGCCAACGTCCTGACTTTC.